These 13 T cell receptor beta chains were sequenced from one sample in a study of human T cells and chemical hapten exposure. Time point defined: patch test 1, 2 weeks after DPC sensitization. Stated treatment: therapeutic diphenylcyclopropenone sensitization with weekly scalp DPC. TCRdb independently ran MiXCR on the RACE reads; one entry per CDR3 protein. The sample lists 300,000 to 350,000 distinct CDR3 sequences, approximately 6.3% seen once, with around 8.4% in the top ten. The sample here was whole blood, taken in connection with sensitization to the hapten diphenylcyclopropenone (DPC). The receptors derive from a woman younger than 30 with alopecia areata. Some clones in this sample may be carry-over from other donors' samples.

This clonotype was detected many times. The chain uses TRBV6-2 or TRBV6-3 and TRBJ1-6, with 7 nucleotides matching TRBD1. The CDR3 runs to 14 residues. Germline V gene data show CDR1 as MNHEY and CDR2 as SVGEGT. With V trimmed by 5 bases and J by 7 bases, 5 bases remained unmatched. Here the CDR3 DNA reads TGTGCCAGCAGTCCCGACAGGGAGAATTCACCCCTCCACTTT. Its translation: CASSPDRENSPLHF.

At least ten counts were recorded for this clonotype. CDR3 DNA sequence: TGTGCCTGCCAGACGGGGGGGGAGCAGTACTTC. Translated: CACQTGGEQYF. The chain links TRBV27 to TRBJ2-7; TRBD2 agrees at 8 bases. Germline CDR1 is MNHEY and CDR2 is SMNVEV (reference sequence). J gave up 7 bases and V 11 bases, and 7 bases lay outside the gene matches. The CDR3 is 11 amino acids.

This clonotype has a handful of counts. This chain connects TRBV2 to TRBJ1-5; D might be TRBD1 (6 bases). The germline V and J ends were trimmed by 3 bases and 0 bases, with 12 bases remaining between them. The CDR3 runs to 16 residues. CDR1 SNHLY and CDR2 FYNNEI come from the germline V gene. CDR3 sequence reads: CASSDLRGYSNQPQHF. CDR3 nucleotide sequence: TGTGCCAGCAGTGACCTCAGGGGCTATAGCAATCAGCCCCAGCATTTT.

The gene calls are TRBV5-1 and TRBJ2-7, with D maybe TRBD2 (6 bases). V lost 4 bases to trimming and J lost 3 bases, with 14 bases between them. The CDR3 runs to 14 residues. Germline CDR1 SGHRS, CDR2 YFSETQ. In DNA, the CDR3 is TGCGCCAGCAGCCCATCCCCGGGGGACTACGAGCAGTACTTC. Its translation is CASSPSPGDYEQYF.

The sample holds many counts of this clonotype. The CDR3 region has the DNA TGTGCCAGCAATGAGGGAAAGAGCACTGAAGCTTTCTTT. Translating gives CASNEGKSTEAFF. The V and J genes are TRBV28 and TRBJ1-1; D remains unclear. The CDR3 totals 13 residues. The germline V and J ends were trimmed by 7 bases and 4 bases, with 13 bases remaining between them. Looked up from germline, CDR1 is MDHEN and CDR2 is SYDVKM.

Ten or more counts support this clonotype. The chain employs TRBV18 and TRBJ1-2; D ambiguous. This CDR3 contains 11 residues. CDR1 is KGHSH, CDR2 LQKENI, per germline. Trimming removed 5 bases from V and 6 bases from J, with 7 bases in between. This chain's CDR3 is CASSDTDGYTF. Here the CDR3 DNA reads TGTGCCAGCTCAGATACGGATGGCTACACCTTC.

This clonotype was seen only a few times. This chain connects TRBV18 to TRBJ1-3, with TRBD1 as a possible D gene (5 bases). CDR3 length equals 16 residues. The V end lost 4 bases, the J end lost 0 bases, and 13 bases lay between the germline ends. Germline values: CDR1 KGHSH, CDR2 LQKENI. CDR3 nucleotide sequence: TGTGCCAGCTCACTCCAAGGGGACTCCTCTGGAAACACCATATATTTT. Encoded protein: CASSLQGDSSGNTIYF.

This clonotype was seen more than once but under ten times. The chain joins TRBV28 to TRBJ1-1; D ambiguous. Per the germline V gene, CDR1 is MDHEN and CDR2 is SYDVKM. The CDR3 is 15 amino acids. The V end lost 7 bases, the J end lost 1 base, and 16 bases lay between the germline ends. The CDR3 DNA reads TGTGCCAGCATATTTAGCCCCCGGCCGAACACTGAAGCTTTCTTT. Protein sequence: CASIFSPRPNTEAFF.

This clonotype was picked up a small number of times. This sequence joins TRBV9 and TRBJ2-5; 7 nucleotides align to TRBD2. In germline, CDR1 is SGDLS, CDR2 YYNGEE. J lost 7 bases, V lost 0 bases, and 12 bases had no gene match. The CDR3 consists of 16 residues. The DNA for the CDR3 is TGTGCCAGCAGCGTAGAGGGGTTGCGGGGGACCCCGACCCAGTACTTC. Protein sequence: CASSVEGLRGTPTQYF.

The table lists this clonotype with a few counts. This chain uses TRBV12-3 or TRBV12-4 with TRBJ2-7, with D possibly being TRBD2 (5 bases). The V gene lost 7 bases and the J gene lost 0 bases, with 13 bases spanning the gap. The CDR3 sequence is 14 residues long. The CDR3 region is CASNPTGSSYEQYF. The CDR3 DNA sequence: TGTGCCAGCAACCCGACGGGGAGCTCCTACGAGCAGTACTTC.

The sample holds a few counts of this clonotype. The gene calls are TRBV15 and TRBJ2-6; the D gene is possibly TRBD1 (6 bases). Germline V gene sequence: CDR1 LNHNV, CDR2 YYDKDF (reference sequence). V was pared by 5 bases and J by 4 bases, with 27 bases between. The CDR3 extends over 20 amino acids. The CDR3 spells CATSARPGQTTPTGANVLTF. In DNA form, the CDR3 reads TGTGCCACCAGCGCACGACCGGGACAAACGACACCTACGGGGGCCAACGTCCTGACTTTC.

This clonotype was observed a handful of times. CDR3 sequence: CASSGLAVSTDTQYF. The CDR3 region has the DNA TGCGCCAGCTCCGGACTAGCGGTGAGCACAGATACGCAGTATTTT. The J gene is TRBJ2-3, the V gene TRBV5-1; TRBD2 matches 10 bases. CDR3 size: 15 residues. CDR1 SGHRS and CDR2 YFSETQ come from the germline V gene. Trimming removed 7 bases from V and 0 bases from J; junction bases left unmatched: 5.

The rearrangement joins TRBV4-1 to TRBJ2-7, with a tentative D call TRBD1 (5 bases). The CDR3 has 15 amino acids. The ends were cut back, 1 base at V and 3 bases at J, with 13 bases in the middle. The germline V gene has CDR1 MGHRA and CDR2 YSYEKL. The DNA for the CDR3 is TGCGCCAGCAGCCAAGGTACAGGTCGGTTCTACGAGCAGTACTTC. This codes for CASSQGTGRFYEQYF.